This entry concerns a single T cell receptor (beta chain). Its antigen is undetermined. This record comes from a study of OX40 agonist ivuxolimab in advanced cancers. Study-wide points: Patients with a partial response at 0.1-3.0 mg/kg had among the lowest clonal expansion.

Sequencing was performed with immunoSEQ multiplex PCR; in TCRdb, only in-frame clones are kept and a portion is missing. Of over 35,000 clones listed, about 85% are singletons. The germline CDR1 and CDR2 sequences are MNHNS and SASEGT. The CDR3 loop spans 16 amino acids. V shed 4 bases and J shed 0 bases, with 13 bases lying between them. This clonotype was obtained from an adult with an advanced solid tumor such as melanoma, head and neck, liver or kidney cancer. The sample consisted of CD4+ or CD8+ T cells sorted from blood, taken in a trial of the OX40 agonist ivuxolimab. The chain uses TRBV6-1 and TRBJ1-3, with unresolved D. The CDR3 sequence is CASSGQVHVSGNTIYF. Written as DNA, the CDR3 is TGTGCCAGCAGTGGACAAGTTCACGTCTCTGGAAACACCATATATTTT.